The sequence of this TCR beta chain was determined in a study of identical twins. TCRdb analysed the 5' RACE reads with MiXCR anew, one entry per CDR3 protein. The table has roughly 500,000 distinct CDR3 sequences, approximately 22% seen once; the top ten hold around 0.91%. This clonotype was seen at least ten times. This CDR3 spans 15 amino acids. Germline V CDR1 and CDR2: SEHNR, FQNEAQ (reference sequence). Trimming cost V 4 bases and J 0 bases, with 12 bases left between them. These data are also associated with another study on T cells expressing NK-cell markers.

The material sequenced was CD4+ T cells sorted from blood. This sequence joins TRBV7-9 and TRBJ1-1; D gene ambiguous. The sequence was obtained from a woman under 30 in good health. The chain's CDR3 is CASSSSTYLNTEAFF. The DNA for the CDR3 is TGTGCCAGCAGCTCCTCGACATACTTGAACACTGAAGCTTTCTTT. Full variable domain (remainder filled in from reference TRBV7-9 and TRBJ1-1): DTGVSQNPRHKITKRGQNVTFRCDPISEHNRLYWYRQTLGQGPEFLTYFQNEAQLEKSRLLSDRFSAERPKGSFSTLEIQRTEQGDSAMYLCASSSSTYLNTEAFFGQGTRLTVV.